The 30 T cell receptor beta chains presented below share a single source sample, sequenced in a study of T-cell memory formation after mild COVID-19. TCRdb recomputed calls from the 5' RACE reads with MiXCR, one row per CDR3 protein. The sample yields approximately 250,000 distinct CDR3 sequences, about 16% seen once. What was sequenced was PBMCs or a T cell subset sorted from them (not recorded which). All receptors derive from an adult woman who had mild COVID-19 (a few samples of this study predate the infection). Cell type and time point are not known.

J is TRBJ2-6 and V is TRBV7-8, with D unresolved. The V end lost 5 bases, the J end lost 0 bases, and 17 bases lay between the germline ends. The V gene's germline CDR1 is SGHVS and CDR2 FQNEAQ. CDR3 length: 18 residues. The CDR3 DNA sequence: TGTGCCAGCAGCGCATCACAGATATCGAGCTCTGGGGCCAACGTCCTGACTTTC. Its translation: CASSASQISSSGANVLTF.

The V and J genes are TRBV7-8 and TRBJ1-2, with 7 nucleotides matching TRBD1. Germline values: CDR1 SGHVS, CDR2 FQNEAQ. This CDR3 has 15 residues. J was trimmed by 4 bases and V by 1 base; bases with no gene match: 6. The CDR3: CASSLDGDSLYGYTF. The DNA for the CDR3 is TGTGCCAGCAGCTTAGATGGGGACAGCCTCTATGGCTACACCTTC.

The genes are TRBV24-1 and TRBJ2-2; D gene unclear. V lost 7 bases and J 3 bases, leaving 14 bases between the germline ends. The CDR3 is 15 amino acids. Germline V gene lookup returns CDR1 KGHDR and CDR2 SFDVKD. The CDR3 loop reads CATRKGNLDTGELFF. In DNA, the CDR3 is TGTGCCACCAGAAAAGGGAACTTGGACACCGGGGAGCTGTTTTTT.

The chain uses TRBV20-1 and TRBJ2-1; 9 bases match TRBD2. Losses at the gene ends were 1 base for V and 3 bases for J; bases not matched to a gene: 10. Germline loops: CDR1 DFQATT, CDR2 SNEGSKA (reference sequence). This CDR3 spans 17 amino acids. The CDR3 loop reads CSARVHGAGGIYNEQFF. Written as DNA, the CDR3 is TGCAGTGCTAGAGTTCACGGAGCGGGGGGAATCTACAATGAGCAGTTCTTC.

This clonotype was detected ten times or more. The rearrangement uses TRBV15 and TRBJ2-7; TRBD1 might be the D (6 bases). The V end lost 0 bases, the J end lost 0 bases, and 6 bases lay between the germline ends. CDR3 length: 14 amino acids. CDR1 is LNHNV, CDR2 YYDKDF, per germline (reference sequence). In DNA, the CDR3 is TGTGCCACCAGCAGAGAAGGGGGCTCCTACGAGCAGTACTTC. It translates to CATSREGGSYEQYF.

The genes are TRBV2 and TRBJ2-5; D perhaps matches TRBD1 (5 bases). The CDR3 length is 14 residues. Germline V gene lookup returns CDR1 SNHLY and CDR2 FYNNEI. Trimming left V 3 bases short and J 2 bases short, with 10 bases between. This CDR3 is CASSDRALQETQYF. Written as DNA, the CDR3 is TGTGCCAGCAGTGACAGGGCCTTACAAGAGACCCAGTACTTC. The variable domain in full, completed from reference TRBV2 and TRBJ2-5, reads EPEVTQTPSHQVTQMGQEVILRCVPISNHLYFYWYRQILGQKVEFLVSFYNNEISEKSEIFDDQFSVERPDGSNFTLKIRSTKLEDSAMYFCASSDRALQETQYFGPGTRLLVL.

There are a few counts of this clonotype. The chain carries TRBV4-2 and TRBJ2-3; 8 bases are shared with TRBD2. CDR1 LGHNA and CDR2 YNFKEQ come from the germline V gene. The CDR3 runs 16 residues. The J segment lost 2 bases and the V segment lost 1 base, leaving 5 bases of the junction unmatched. The CDR3 here is CASSQGVAGLTDTQYF. CDR3 DNA sequence: TGTGCCAGCAGCCAAGGGGTAGCGGGGCTCACAGATACGCAGTATTTT.

The chain has TRBV18 and TRBJ2-7; D is possibly TRBD1 (5 bases). Trimming shortened V by 1 base and J by 3 bases, and 7 bases separated the two germline ends. Germline lookup yields CDR1 KGHSH and CDR2 LQKENI. This CDR3 region has 13 residues. CDR3 sequence: CASSPQTDYEQYF. DNA for the CDR3: TGTGCCAGCTCACCACAGACAGACTACGAGCAGTACTTC.

The CDR3 region has the DNA TGTGCCAGCAGCTTCAGGGCTAGCGGGAGGGTAGGAAATGAGCAGTTCTTC. Translating gives CASSFRASGRVGNEQFF. This chain links TRBV7-6 with TRBJ2-1; 12 nucleotides match TRBD2. Germline CDR1 is SGHVS and CDR2 is FNYEAQ. V gave up 3 bases and J gave up 7 bases; unmatched junction bases: 10. This CDR3 contains 17 residues.

This sequence joins TRBV20-1 and TRBJ2-5; D might be TRBD1 (6 bases). The ends were cut back, 0 bases at V and 4 bases at J, with 12 bases in the middle. The CDR3 consists of 14 residues. The germline V gene encodes CDR1 DFQATT and CDR2 SNEGSKA (reference sequence). CDR3 coding DNA: TGCAGTGCTAGAGATACGGCCAGGGGAGAGACCCAGTACTTC. Protein sequence: CSARDTARGETQYF.

This clonotype was counted only a few times. The rearrangement joins TRBV14 to TRBJ1-1; no reliable D call. This CDR3 is 13 amino acids long. In germline, CDR1 is SGHDN, CDR2 FVKESK. V dropped 5 bases and J dropped 3 bases, with 10 bases sitting between them. The CDR3 DNA follows: TGTGCCAGCAGCTACCGATCGGACACTGAAGCTTTCTTT. Its translation: CASSYRSDTEAFF. Full variable domain (rest looked up from reference TRBV14 and TRBJ1-1): EAGVTQFPSHSVIEKGQTVTLRCDPISGHDNLYWYRRVMGKEIKFLLHFVKESKQDESGMPNNRFLAERTGGTYSTLKVQPAELEDSGVYFCASSYRSDTEAFFGQGTRLTVV.

This clonotype was seen a handful of times. V is TRBV7-2 and J is TRBJ2-2; D not certain. Germline loops: CDR1 SGHTA, CDR2 FQGNSA. The V end lost 5 bases, the J end lost 4 bases, and 20 bases lay between the germline ends. The CDR3 spans 17 residues. The chain's CDR3 is CASSLVRARRGTGELFF. In nucleotides, the CDR3 is TGTGCCAGCAGCCTTGTTCGGGCGCGGCGAGGCACCGGGGAGCTGTTTTTT.

This clonotype turned up a few times. The DNA of the CDR3 is TGCAGTGCTAGAGACCAGGGTGACTATGGCTACACCTTC. This encodes CSARDQGDYGYTF. The chain couples TRBV20-1 to TRBJ1-2, with D possibly matching TRBD1 (5 bases). With 0 bases removed from V and 3 bases from J, the gap between germline ends came to 8 bases. CDR3 length: 13 amino acids. Germline CDR1 reads DFQATT; CDR2 reads SNEGSKA (reference sequence).

This clonotype turned up a few times. This chain links TRBV4-3 with TRBJ2-3, with 9 bases identical to TRBD2. This CDR3 region has 16 residues. The germline CDR1 and CDR2 sequences are LGHNA and YSLEER. V shed 0 bases and J 4 bases; nucleotides not matched to a gene: 5. For the CDR3, the DNA is TGCGCCAGCAGCCAAGATGGTCTAGCGGGACCAGATACGCAGTATTTT. Protein sequence: CASSQDGLAGPDTQYF.

The CDR3 nucleotides are TGCGCCAGCAGCTTGGTACAGAACCTCAACACTGAAGCTTTCTTT. Protein sequence: CASSLVQNLNTEAFF. The V call is TRBV5-1, the J call TRBJ1-1; D ambiguous. Trimming stripped 0 bases from V and 2 bases from J, with 11 bases between. CDR1 is SGHRS, CDR2 YFSETQ, per germline. This CDR3 is 15 amino acids long.

This clonotype was observed at least ten times. The chain is built from TRBV4-2 and TRBJ1-5, with D unresolved. Germline CDR1 and CDR2: LGHNA and YNFKEQ. This CDR3 has 18 residues. V gave up 0 bases and J gave up 2 bases, with 17 bases separating them. CDR3 bases: TGTGCCAGCAGCCAAGACTATAGGCAAGGGTCCCGCAATCAGCCCCAGCATTTT. It is translated as CASSQDYRQGSRNQPQHF.

This chain's CDR3 is CASRGTGDYGYTF. The DNA of the CDR3 is TGCGCCAGCAGAGGAACAGGGGACTATGGCTACACCTTC. V gene TRBV10-2 combines with J gene TRBJ1-2, with 7 bases matching TRBD1. The germline CDR1 and CDR2 sequences are WSHSY and SAAADI. The CDR3 sequence is 13 residues long. J gave up 3 bases and V 6 bases, and 4 bases lay outside the gene matches.

CDR3 sequence: CASSITGTTLHEQYF. CDR3 coding DNA: TGCGCCAGCAGCATCACAGGGACGACCTTACATGAGCAGTACTTC. The chain is built from TRBV5-1 and TRBJ2-7; weak D call: TRBD1 (6 bases). From germline, CDR1 is SGHRS and CDR2 YFSETQ. The V gene lost 4 bases and the J gene lost 7 bases, with 21 bases spanning the gap. The CDR3 is 15 residues long.

This clonotype has only a few counts. The gene calls are TRBV29-1 and TRBJ2-3; D is unresolved. The V end lost 4 bases, the J end lost 0 bases, and 8 bases lay between the germline ends. This CDR3 comprises 13 residues. The germline CDR1 and CDR2 sequences are SQVTM and ANQGSEA. Written as DNA, the CDR3 is TGCAGCGTTGTAGTGGGCAGCACAGATACGCAGTATTTT. Residues: CSVVVGSTDTQYF.

The chain employs TRBV20-1 and TRBJ1-2, with a possible D match to TRBD1 (6 bases). CDR1 is DFQATT and CDR2 is SNEGSKA in the germline V gene (reference sequence). This CDR3 comprises 12 residues. Trimming pared 3 bases from V and 7 bases from J, leaving 12 bases between. CDR3 protein: CSARAQGIGYTF. CDR3 in DNA: TGCAGTGCTAGGGCCCAGGGGATTGGCTACACCTTC.

The chain employs TRBV29-1 and TRBJ2-5, with TRBD2 matching over 12 bases. This CDR3 spans 15 amino acids. Per germline, CDR1 SQVTM and CDR2 ANQGSEA. Unmatched junction bases numbered 8, after V lost 4 bases and J lost 5 bases. The CDR3 DNA reads as TGCAGCGTTGTGCTAGCGGGAGGGCCGGGGGAGACCCAGTACTTC. Its protein is CSVVLAGGPGETQYF.

V and J are TRBV5-1 and TRBJ1-6, with no clear D. V was trimmed by 1 base and J by 5 bases, leaving 10 bases between them. The CDR3 runs to 15 residues. Germline-derived CDR1 and CDR2 are SGHRS and YFSETQ. The CDR3 spells CASSLRARNNSPLHF. DNA for the CDR3: TGCGCCAGCAGCTTGAGGGCCAGAAATAATTCACCCCTCCACTTT.

This sequence joins TRBV28 and TRBJ2-7; TRBD2 aligns across 7 bases. The CDR3 is 13 amino acids. J gave up 4 bases and V 5 bases, and 5 bases lay outside the gene matches. Germline V gives CDR1 MDHEN, CDR2 SYDVKM. CDR3 region: CASSRAGLYEQYF. The CDR3 coding sequence is TGTGCCAGCAGTAGGGCGGGACTATACGAGCAGTACTTC.

This clonotype was detected a few times. The chain combines TRBV5-6 with TRBJ2-3; D unclear. This CDR3 contains 14 residues. Looked up from germline, CDR1 is SGHDT and CDR2 is YYEEEE. The V end was cut by 0 bases, the J end by 4 bases, with 9 bases between. CDR3 residues: CASSLVESADTQYF. The CDR3 bases are TGTGCCAGCAGCTTGGTGGAGAGCGCAGATACGCAGTATTTT.

The chain recombines TRBV29-1 with TRBJ1-1; D is possibly TRBD1 (5 bases). Germline assignment: CDR1 SQVTM and CDR2 ANQGSEA. The V end was cut by 4 bases, the J end by 1 base, with 10 bases between. This CDR3 contains 13 residues. CDR3 in DNA: TGCAGCGTTGGTGACAGACCGAACACTGAAGCTTTCTTT. The encoded protein is CSVGDRPNTEAFF. Using reference TRBV29-1 and TRBJ1-1 for the parts outside the CDR3, the full variable domain is SAVISQKPSRDICQRGTSLTIQCQVDSQVTMMFWYRQQPGQSLTLIATANQGSEATYESGFVIDKFPISRPNLTFSTLTVSNMSPEDSSIYLCSVGDRPNTEAFFGQGTRLTVV.

This clonotype has a count of ten or more. This chain links TRBV28 with TRBJ2-5, with 11 positions matching TRBD2. Trimming cost V 4 bases and J 2 bases; bases outside gene matches: 6. Germline V CDR1 and CDR2: MDHEN, SYDVKM. The CDR3 is 16 residues long. The CDR3 DNA reads as TGTGCCAGCAGTTCAACCAGGACTAGCGGGCAAGAGACCCAGTACTTC. Amino acids: CASSSTRTSGQETQYF.

This chain's CDR3 is CASSYSAGYNEQFF. CDR3 nucleotides: TGTGCCAGCAGTTACTCAGCGGGGTACAATGAGCAGTTCTTC. This chain joins TRBV6-2 or TRBV6-3 and TRBJ2-1; TRBD2 agrees at 7 bases. The CDR3 covers 14 residues. Germline V gene lookup returns CDR1 MNHEY and CDR2 SVGEGT. The V and J ends lost 0 bases and 4 bases, in that order; junction bases with no gene match: 0.

The chain carries TRBV7-9 and TRBJ2-1, with TRBD2 matching over 8 bases. This CDR3 is 15 amino acids long. J was trimmed by 10 bases and V by 6 bases; bases with no gene match: 14. Germline CDR1 is SEHNR and CDR2 is FQNEAQ (reference sequence). The CDR3 DNA sequence: TGTGCCAGCAGTCCGACAGCGGGAGCCCCAGGGGAGCAGTTCTTC. This gives the protein CASSPTAGAPGEQFF.

This clonotype was found a few times. The rearrangement links TRBV5-1 to TRBJ1-4; 7 bases map to TRBD1. The germline gives CDR1 SGHRS, CDR2 YFSETQ. Germline trimming cut 4 bases from V and 7 bases from J; bases unmatched to any gene: 7. The CDR3 consists of 14 residues. The CDR3 protein is CASSLSGQAEKLFF. The DNA for the CDR3 is TGCGCCAGCAGCCTGTCCGGACAGGCTGAAAAACTGTTTTTT.

This clonotype appeared a few times. The V call is TRBV19, the J call TRBJ1-1; weak D call: TRBD1 (6 bases). Germline V gene data show CDR1 as LNHDA and CDR2 as SQIVND (reference sequence). The CDR3 sequence is 13 residues long. Trimming removed 7 bases at V and 2 bases at J, with 11 bases between. The CDR3 spells CASTQDRNTEAFF. For the CDR3, the DNA is TGTGCCAGTACCCAGGACAGAAACACTGAAGCTTTCTTT.